The 11 T cell receptor beta chains below all came from one sample that was sequenced in a study of blood T cells in healthy people across ages. Alongside a J-beta primer mix, a sample-barcoded 5' primer served in a second PCR lasting 7 to 11 cycles. Via MiXCR, TCRdb re-called the 5' RACE reads, giving one row per CDR3 protein. Counted here are hundreds of thousands of distinct CDR3 sequences, around a fifth occurring once; the ten biggest clones make up roughly 3.7%. Sequences were obtained from blood. Receptor source: a man between 65 and 80 years old in good health.

This clonotype was counted between two and nine times. The V and J genes are TRBV2 and TRBJ2-2; the match to TRBD2 covers 9 bases. The V gene's germline CDR1 is SNHLY and CDR2 FYNNEI. V shed 4 bases, J shed 6 bases, and the junction held 12 bases outside the gene matches. This CDR3 is 17 amino acids long. The CDR3 coding sequence is TGTGCCAGCAGTGCCCTCGGCGGGAGGGGTAGCGCCGGGGAGCTGTTTTTT. Protein: CASSALGGRGSAGELFF.

The chain couples TRBV4-3 to TRBJ2-3; D may be TRBD1 or TRBD2 (5 bases each). Per the germline V gene, CDR1 is LGHNA and CDR2 is YSLEER. The CDR3 is 15 residues long. Trimming shortened V by 0 bases and J by 4 bases, and 11 bases separated the two germline ends. Here the CDR3 reads CASSQDRLGADTQYF. CDR3 sequence (DNA): TGCGCCAGCAGCCAAGATCGTCTGGGGGCAGATACGCAGTATTTT.

This clonotype was detected a few times. This chain links TRBV3-1 with TRBJ2-1, with D possibly being TRBD1 or TRBD2 (5 bases each). The CDR3 has 16 residues. Trimming took 6 bases from V and 4 from J, leaving 19 bases between them. The V gene's germline CDR1 is LGHDT and CDR2 YNNKEL (reference sequence). The DNA of the CDR3 is TGTGCCAGCAGTCAAAGAGGGGTCACGGGGTACAATGAGCAGTTCTTC. It specifies CASSQRGVTGYNEQFF.

This clonotype was observed a few times. The rearrangement joins TRBV2 to TRBJ2-4; 9 bases fit TRBD1. Trimming removed 8 bases from V and 1 base from J; junction bases left unmatched: 6. Germline CDR1 SNHLY, CDR2 FYNNEI. The CDR3 is 15 amino acids. CDR3 amino acids: CASAEDRGAKNIQYF. In nucleotides, the CDR3 is TGTGCCAGCGCCGAAGACAGGGGGGCCAAAAACATTCAGTACTTC.

This chain joins TRBV20-1 and TRBJ2-1; TRBD2 matches 7 bases. Germline V gene sequence: CDR1 DFQATT, CDR2 SNEGSKA (reference sequence). This CDR3 has 13 residues. The CDR3, as DNA: TGCTCTTCCGGGGCTAGCGGAGCGAATGAGCAGTTCTTC. It yields the protein CSSGASGANEQFF.

In this sample, this clonotype turned up a few times. The rearrangement joins TRBV12-3 or TRBV12-4 to TRBJ2-5; D is unclear. This CDR3 contains 14 residues. V lost 6 bases to trimming and J lost 1 base, with 12 bases between them. The CDR3 sequence: CASSPESTQETQYF. The CDR3 DNA is TGTGCCAGCAGCCCCGAGAGTACCCAAGAGACCCAGTACTTC.

This clonotype was detected a few times. The chain has TRBV24-1 and TRBJ2-5, with 12 positions matching TRBD2. Looked up from germline, CDR1 is KGHDR and CDR2 is SFDVKD. The V and J ends lost 3 bases and 1 base, in that order; junction bases with no gene match: 5. CDR3 length equals 17 residues. This CDR3 is CATSDMTSGRPQETQYF. The CDR3 nucleotides are TGTGCCACCAGTGATATGACTAGCGGGAGACCCCAAGAGACCCAGTACTTC.

V gene TRBV27 combines with J gene TRBJ1-2; the D gene is possibly TRBD1 (5 bases). Germline V gene lookup returns CDR1 MNHEY and CDR2 SMNVEV (reference sequence). Trimming removed 2 bases from V and 8 bases from J, with 9 bases in between. This CDR3 has 12 residues. The CDR3 loop reads CASSLGGLGYTF. The CDR3 region has the DNA TGTGCCAGCAGTTTAGGGGGTTTGGGCTACACCTTC.

This clonotype has only a few counts. This chain joins TRBV3-1 and TRBJ2-7; 11 bases line up with TRBD2. With 1 base clipped from V and 4 bases from J, the junction kept 9 bases outside the gene matches. Per germline, CDR1 LGHDT and CDR2 YNNKEL (reference sequence). The CDR3 contains 17 residues. CDR3 nucleotides: TGTGCCAGCAGCCAAGTCGCCGGGACTAGCGGAACTTACGAGCAGTACTTC. Translated, it gives CASSQVAGTSGTYEQYF.

The rearrangement joins TRBV20-1 to TRBJ2-3, with D perhaps TRBD2 (6 bases). The CDR3 extends over 14 amino acids. Trimming took 0 bases from V and 2 from J, leaving 9 bases between them. Per the germline V gene, CDR1 is DFQATT and CDR2 is SNEGSKA (reference sequence). The CDR3 loop is CSARDSGTTDTQYF. The CDR3 coding sequence is TGCAGTGCTAGAGATAGCGGCACCACAGATACGCAGTATTTT.

The rearrangement uses TRBV5-1 and TRBJ1-3, with D uncertain. The CDR3 has 13 residues. CDR1 SGHRS and CDR2 YFSETQ come from the germline V gene. With 4 bases removed from V and 5 bases from J, the gap between germline ends came to 10 bases. CDR3 loop: CASSPTDRNTIYF. For the CDR3, the DNA is TGCGCCAGCAGCCCAACGGACCGAAACACCATATATTTT.